Sequencing of this TCR beta chain was carried out in a study of cytomegalovirus exposure and HLA in healthy donors. Study context: For the roughly 390 genotyped donors, about 81% fell within the Caucasian-associated ancestry cluster. Study-wide findings and caveats: Later on, a genetic analysis was performed. It linked a missense variant in DCLRE1C with V- and J-gene trimming of TCR beta. Among donors in an Asian-associated ancestry cluster, a later analysis reportedly found fewer N-insertions than the roughly 610-donor mean. Diagnosis of cytomegalovirus status made by the classifier reportedly showed high specificity and sensitivity.

The CDR3 runs to 15 residues. The V gene lost 0 bases and the J gene lost 4 bases, with 13 bases spanning the gap. Per germline, CDR1 MGHRA and CDR2 YSYEKL. This clone showed up just once. As yet, its antigen is unknown. This PCR relied on a set of 60 Vbeta primers and 13 Jbeta primers. Clones were read by immunoSEQ multiplex PCR, and TCRdb kept only the in-frame ones, dropping some. The sample contains 100,000 to 150,000 clones, about 78% of which appear only once. The sample comprised PBMCs. The sequence was obtained from a female donor in good health and CMV-seronegative. V usage is TRBV4-1 and J usage is TRBJ2-7, with D possibly being TRBD1 (6 bases). As DNA, the CDR3 is TGCGCCAGCAGCCAAGAGGGTCATAGGGGGTACGAGCAGTACTTC. Protein: CASSQEGHRGYEQYF.